This is a list of T cell receptor beta chains from one sample in a study of human T cells and chemical hapten exposure. TCRdb called the RACE reads again in MiXCR, with one record for every CDR3 protein. The sample consists of 79,000 or so distinct CDR3 sequences, 9% to 12% of them appearing once. The input for sequencing was whole blood, taken in connection with sensitization to the hapten diphenylcyclopropenone (DPC). The receptors stem from a woman aged 45-65 years with alopecia areata. Some clones in this sample may be carry-over from other donors' samples. CDR3s include the opening cysteine and the closing phenylalanine or tryptophan. Fields, in order: V gene, D gene, clone size, J gene, CDR3 DNA, CDR3 protein. The D gene is left open where the match is weak. The size entry is marked missing in some rows and otherwise reads once, few, many or a size class.

TRBV4-1	.	few	TRBJ1-1	TGCGCCAGCAGCCAAGGGGCGAACACTGAAGCTTTCTTT	CASSQGANTEAFF
TRBV7-6	.	many	TRBJ2-7	TGTGCCAGCAGCCTAGGTAGGGTGCCCTACGAGCAGTACTTC	CASSLGRVPYEQYF
TRBV2	TRBD1	.	TRBJ2-4	TGTGCCAGCAGAAGGGACAGGGGGCTCAACTTTGGCAAAAACATTCAGTACTTC	CASRRDRGLNFGKNIQYF
TRBV12-3/TRBV12-4	TRBD1	.	TRBJ1-1	TGTGCCAGCATTCGGCAGGGGGCATTCACTGAAGCTTTCTTT	CASIRQGAFTEAFF
TRBV6-2/TRBV6-3	.	few	TRBJ2-3	TGTGCCAGCAGTGGACTAAGTCCATCGCAGTATTTT	CASSGLSPSQYF
TRBV7-9	.	few	TRBJ2-7	TGTGCCAGCAGTTCACAGGGAAACGAGCAGTACTTC	CASSSQGNEQYF
TRBV21-1	.	.	TRBJ2-7	TGTGCCAGCAGCAAAGGGTCAAGCGTGACGTACTTC	CASSKGSSVTYF
TRBV7-3	TRBD1	many	TRBJ2-4	TGTGCCAGCAGCCCCGGAGGACAGGGCGGAAACATTCAGTACTTC	CASSPGGQGGNIQYF
TRBV4-1	TRBD1	many	TRBJ1-5	TGCGCCAGCAGCCACGGACAGGGGAATCAGCCCCAGCATTTT	CASSHGQGNQPQHF
TRBV29-1	.	few	TRBJ2-7	TGCAGCGTTGCTGGGACTGCAAGGACCGAGCAGTACTTC	CSVAGTARTEQYF
TRBV18	TRBD1	many	TRBJ1-1	TGTGCCAGCTCCCGGACAGGACAGAACACTGAAGCTTTCTTT	CASSRTGQNTEAFF
TRBV27	.	.	TRBJ2-5	TGTGCCAGCAGTTTGACAGGCAGTGGCCAAGAGACCCAGTACTTC	CASSLTGSGQETQYF
TRBV29-1	.	few	TRBJ1-1	TGCAGCGAGAGAGGACAAGGGCACACTGAAGCTTTCTTT	CSERGQGHTEAFF
TRBV15	TRBD1	few	TRBJ1-5	TGTGCCACCAGCCGACCCCGATACGGGGACAGGGGTAGCAATCAGCCCCAGCATTTT	CATSRPRYGDRGSNQPQHF
TRBV2	.	.	TRBJ1-2	TGTGCCAGCAGTGAGCGGGGGCAGTACTATGGCTACACCTTC	CASSERGQYYGYTF
TRBV28	.	.	TRBJ2-7	TGTGCCACCTCCCTAACCTACGAGCAGTACTTC	CATSLTYEQYF
TRBV7-9	.	few	TRBJ1-5	TGTGCCAGCAGCGGCGGGGCAGGATCACTCAATCAGCCCCAGCATTTT	CASSGGAGSLNQPQHF
TRBV10-3	.	many	TRBJ1-1	TGTGCCATCAGCCCCGCGGGGATGAACACTGAAGCTTTCTTT	CAISPAGMNTEAFF
TRBV24-1	.	few	TRBJ1-5	TGTGCCACCAGTGATTTTTCAGGGGGCAATCAGCCCCAGCATTTT	CATSDFSGGNQPQHF
TRBV29-1	TRBD2	few	TRBJ2-3	TGCAGCGTACGGCTAAGCGGGGCCCGCACAGATACGCAGTATTTT	CSVRLSGARTDTQYF
TRBV20-1	.	.	TRBJ1-5	TGCAGTGCTCGTCCTTTGTGGGGGATAGAAAGCAATCAGCCCCAGCATTTT	CSARPLWGIESNQPQHF
TRBV30	TRBD1	.	TRBJ1-2	TGTGCCTGGAGTAAACAGGGGTTTGGCTACACCTTC	CAWSKQGFGYTF
TRBV5-1	TRBD2	.	TRBJ2-3	TGCGCCAGCAGCTCCGGGACTAGCGGGAGGAGGCGAGATACGCAGTATTTT	CASSSGTSGRRRDTQYF
TRBV11-2	.	many	TRBJ1-1	TGTGCCAGCAGCCTGGACGGCGTGAACACTGAAGCTTTCTTT	CASSLDGVNTEAFF
TRBV11-2	.	many	TRBJ2-7	TGTGCCAGCAGCTTGTCCCTGACTCGGATCGTGGACGAGCAGTACTTC	CASSLSLTRIVDEQYF
TRBV28	.	many	TRBJ2-2	TGTGCCAGCAGCGGGACTCCGGTCGGGACCGGGGAGCTGTTTTTT	CASSGTPVGTGELFF
TRBV6-5	.	.	TRBJ2-3	TGTGCCAGCAGCCCTGACGACGGAGATACGCAGTATTTT	CASSPDDGDTQYF
TRBV27	.	.	TRBJ2-1	TGTGCCCTTCCTAGCCCCAATGAGCAGTTCTTC	CALPSPNEQFF
TRBV7-6	TRBD2	.	TRBJ2-5	TGTGCCAGCAGAGCGGCTAGCGGGACAGAGACCCAGTACTTC	CASRAASGTETQYF
TRBV28	.	few	TRBJ2-7	TGTGCCAGCCTGCGAGGGACGGGCGAGCAGTACTTC	CASLRGTGEQYF
TRBV5-1	.	many	TRBJ1-1	TGCGCCAGCAGCTTGTCGGGGACGAGCACTGAAGCTTTCTTT	CASSLSGTSTEAFF
TRBV4-3	TRBD2	few	TRBJ2-7	TGCGCCAGCAGCACCGGGGCGGGGGGCACCTACGAGCAGTACTTC	CASSTGAGGTYEQYF
TRBV12-5	.	.	TRBJ2-3	TGTGCTAGTGGTTCCTCAGGGGAGGTCACAGATACGCAGTATTTT	CASGSSGEVTDTQYF
TRBV9	.	many	TRBJ1-1	TGTGCCAGCAGCGGACAGACAGGCCCGAACACTGAAGCTTTCTTT	CASSGQTGPNTEAFF
TRBV6-5	.	few	TRBJ1-4	TGTGCCAGCAGTTACTCTGGAAACCGATATGAAAAACTGTTTTTT	CASSYSGNRYEKLFF
TRBV4-1	.	.	TRBJ2-3	TGCGCCAGCAGCCAAGTGACCCCCACAGATACGCAGTATTTT	CASSQVTPTDTQYF
TRBV11-3	.	few	TRBJ2-2	TGTGCCAGCAGCCCACCCCTTTCGTTAGTGCACACCGGGGAGCTGTTTTTT	CASSPPLSLVHTGELFF
TRBV20-1	TRBD1	many	TRBJ1-1	TGCAGTGCTGGGACAGGGGGGTCGGACACTGAAGCTTTCTTT	CSAGTGGSDTEAFF
TRBV29-1	.	.	TRBJ1-1	TGCAGCGTTGGGACTTCCGCTGAAGCTTTCTTT	CSVGTSAEAFF
TRBV20-1	.	.	TRBJ2-7	TGCAGTGCTAGCGGGGGGCCCTACGAGCAGTACTTC	CSASGGPYEQYF
TRBV7-9	.	few	TRBJ1-4	TGTGCCAGCAGCTTAGCAGTACAGCACAATGAAAAACTGTTTTTT	CASSLAVQHNEKLFF
TRBV12-3/TRBV12-4	.	few	TRBJ1-3	TGTGCCAGCAGTTGGAGCAGCCTATCTGGAAACACCATATATTTT	CASSWSSLSGNTIYF
TRBV5-5	.	many	TRBJ1-5	TGTGCCAGCAGCCGCTCAGGGGCGGGGAATCAGCCCCAGCATTTT	CASSRSGAGNQPQHF
TRBV12-5	.	few	TRBJ1-4	TGTGCTAGTGCCCCGGTGTCGGTCCGGGAAAAACTGTTTTTT	CASAPVSVREKLFF
TRBV7-9	.	few	TRBJ2-5	TGTGCCAGCATCCCACCCGGATTGTGGACCCAGTACTTC	CASIPPGLWTQYF
TRBV18	.	many	TRBJ2-1	TGTGCCAGCTCAACAGGGTCCCACGGCAATGAGCAGTTCTTC	CASSTGSHGNEQFF
TRBV11-3	.	.	TRBJ1-1	TGTGCCAGCAGCTTCGGGGCCCTCTCAGGGACTGAAGCTTTCTTT	CASSFGALSGTEAFF
TRBV6-2/TRBV6-3	.	.	TRBJ1-1	TGTGCCAGCAAGCTCGGGGGGGCTGAAGCTTTCTTT	CASKLGGAEAFF